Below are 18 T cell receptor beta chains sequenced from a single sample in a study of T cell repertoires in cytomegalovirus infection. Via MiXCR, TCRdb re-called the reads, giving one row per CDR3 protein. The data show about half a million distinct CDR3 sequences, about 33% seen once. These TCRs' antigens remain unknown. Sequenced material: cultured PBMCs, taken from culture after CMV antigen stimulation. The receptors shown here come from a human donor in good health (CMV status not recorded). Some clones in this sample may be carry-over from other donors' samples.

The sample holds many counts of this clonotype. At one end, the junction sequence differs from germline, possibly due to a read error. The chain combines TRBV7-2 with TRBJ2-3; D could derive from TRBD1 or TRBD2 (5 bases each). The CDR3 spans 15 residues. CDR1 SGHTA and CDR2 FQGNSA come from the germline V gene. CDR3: CASNLKGTGTDTQYF. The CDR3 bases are TGTGCCAGCAACTTAAAGGGGACCGGCACAGATACGCAGTATTTT.

The CDR3 nucleotides read TGTGCCAGCACGGCCCCCCTCGATACGCAGTATTTT. Translated, it gives CASTAPLDTQYF. The chain combines TRBV12-3 or TRBV12-4 with TRBJ2-3; unclear D gene. V shed 7 bases and J shed 6 bases, with 11 bases lying between them. The CDR3 runs 12 residues.

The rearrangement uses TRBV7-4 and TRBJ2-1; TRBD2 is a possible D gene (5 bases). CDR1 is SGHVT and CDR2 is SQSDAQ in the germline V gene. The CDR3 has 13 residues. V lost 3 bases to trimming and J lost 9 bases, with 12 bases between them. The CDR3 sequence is CASSLGLGVEQFF. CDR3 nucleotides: TGTGCCAGCAGCTTGGGCTTGGGAGTTGAGCAGTTCTTC.

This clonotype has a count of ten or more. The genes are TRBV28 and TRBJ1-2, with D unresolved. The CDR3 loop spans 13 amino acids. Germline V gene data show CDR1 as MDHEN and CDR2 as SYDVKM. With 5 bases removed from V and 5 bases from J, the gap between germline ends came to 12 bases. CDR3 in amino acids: CASSPPNDYGYTF. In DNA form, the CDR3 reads TGTGCCAGCAGTCCCCCAAATGATTATGGCTACACCTTC.

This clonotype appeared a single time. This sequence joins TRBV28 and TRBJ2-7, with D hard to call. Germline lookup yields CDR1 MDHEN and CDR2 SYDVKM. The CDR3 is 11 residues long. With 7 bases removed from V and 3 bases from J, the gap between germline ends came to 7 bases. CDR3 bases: TGTGCCAGCACCACGCACTACGAGCAGTACTTC. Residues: CASTTHYEQYF.

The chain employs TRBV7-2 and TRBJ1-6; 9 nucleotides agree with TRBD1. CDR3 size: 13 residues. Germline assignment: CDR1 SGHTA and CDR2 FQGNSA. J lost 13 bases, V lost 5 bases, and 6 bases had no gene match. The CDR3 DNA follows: TGTGCCAGCAGCGGACGGGACAGGGCTCCCCTCCACTTT. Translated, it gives CASSGRDRAPLHF.

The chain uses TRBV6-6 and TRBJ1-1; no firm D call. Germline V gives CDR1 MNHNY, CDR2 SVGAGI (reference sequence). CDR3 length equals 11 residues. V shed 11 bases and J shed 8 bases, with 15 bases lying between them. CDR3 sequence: CAGAAGKEAFF. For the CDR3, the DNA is TGTGCCGGCGCAGCGGGGAAGGAAGCTTTCTTT.

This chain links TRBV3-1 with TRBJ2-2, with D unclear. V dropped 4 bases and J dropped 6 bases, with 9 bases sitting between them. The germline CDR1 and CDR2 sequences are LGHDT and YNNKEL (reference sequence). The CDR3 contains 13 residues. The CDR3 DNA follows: TGTGCCAGCAGCCGCGCCGGTCCCGGGGAGCTGTTTTTT. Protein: CASSRAGPGELFF.

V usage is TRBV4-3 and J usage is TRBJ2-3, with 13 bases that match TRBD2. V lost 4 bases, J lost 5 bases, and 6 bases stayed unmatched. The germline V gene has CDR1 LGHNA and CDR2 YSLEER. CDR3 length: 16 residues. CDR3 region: CASSRRLAGGEDTQYF. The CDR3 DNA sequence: TGCGCCAGCAGCCGAAGACTAGCGGGAGGTGAAGATACGCAGTATTTT.

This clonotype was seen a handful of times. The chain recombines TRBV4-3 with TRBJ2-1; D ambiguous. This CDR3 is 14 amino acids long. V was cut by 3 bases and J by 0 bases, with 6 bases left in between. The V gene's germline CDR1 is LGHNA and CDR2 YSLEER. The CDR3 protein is CASSHISSYNEQFF. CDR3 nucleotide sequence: TGCGCCAGCAGCCATATAAGCTCCTACAATGAGCAGTTCTTC.

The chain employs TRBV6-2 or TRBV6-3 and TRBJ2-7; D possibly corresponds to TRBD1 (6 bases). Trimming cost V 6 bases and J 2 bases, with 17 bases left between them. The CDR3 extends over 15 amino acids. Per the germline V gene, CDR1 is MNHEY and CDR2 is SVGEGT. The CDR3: CASRKGTQGTYEQYF. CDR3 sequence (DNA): TGTGCCAGCAGGAAGGGGACACAGGGTACCTACGAGCAGTACTTC.

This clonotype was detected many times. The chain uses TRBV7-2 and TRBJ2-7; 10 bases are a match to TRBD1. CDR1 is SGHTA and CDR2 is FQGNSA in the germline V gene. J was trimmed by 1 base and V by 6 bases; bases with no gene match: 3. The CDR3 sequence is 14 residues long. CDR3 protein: CASSLDRGSYEQYF. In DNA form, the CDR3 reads TGTGCCAGCAGTTTGGACAGGGGGTCCTACGAGCAGTACTTC.

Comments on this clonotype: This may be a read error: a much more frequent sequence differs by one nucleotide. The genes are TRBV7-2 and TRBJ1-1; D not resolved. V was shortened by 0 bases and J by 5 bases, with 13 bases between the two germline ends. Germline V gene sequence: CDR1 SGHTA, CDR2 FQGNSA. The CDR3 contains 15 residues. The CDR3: CASSLALVGKTEAFF. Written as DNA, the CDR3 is TGTGCCAGCAGCTTAGCGTTAGTAGGGAAAACTGAAGCTTTCTTT.

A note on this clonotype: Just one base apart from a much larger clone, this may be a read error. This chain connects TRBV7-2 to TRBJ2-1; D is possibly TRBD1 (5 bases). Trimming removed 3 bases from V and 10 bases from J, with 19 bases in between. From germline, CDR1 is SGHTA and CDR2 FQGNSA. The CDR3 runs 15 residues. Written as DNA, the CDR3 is TGTGCCAGCAGCTTCCCGGTGGGGCTAATTAAGGAGCAGTTCTTC. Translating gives CASSFPVGLIKEQFF.

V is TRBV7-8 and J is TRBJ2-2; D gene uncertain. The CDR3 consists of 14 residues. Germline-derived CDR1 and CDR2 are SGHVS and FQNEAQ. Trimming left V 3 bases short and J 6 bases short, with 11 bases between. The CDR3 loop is CASSFRLTPGELFF. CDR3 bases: TGTGCCAGCAGCTTTAGATTGACCCCCGGGGAGCTGTTTTTT.

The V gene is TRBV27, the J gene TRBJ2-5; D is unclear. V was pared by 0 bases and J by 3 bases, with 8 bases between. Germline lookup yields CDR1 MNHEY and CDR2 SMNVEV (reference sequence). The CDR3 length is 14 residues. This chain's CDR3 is CASSLSLGKETQYF. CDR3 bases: TGTGCCAGCAGTTTATCGTTGGGAAAAGAGACCCAGTACTTC.

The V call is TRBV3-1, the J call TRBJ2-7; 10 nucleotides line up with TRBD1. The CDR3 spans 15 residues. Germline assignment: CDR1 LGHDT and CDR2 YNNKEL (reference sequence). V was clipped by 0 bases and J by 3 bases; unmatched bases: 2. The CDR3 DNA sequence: TGTGCCAGCAGCCAAGATTGGACAGGGGGCTACGAGCAGTACTTC. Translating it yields CASSQDWTGGYEQYF.

The chain's CDR3 is CSAMGSSYNEQFF. The DNA for the CDR3 is TGCAGTGCTATGGGGAGCTCCTACAATGAGCAGTTCTTC. The V call is TRBV20-1, the J call TRBJ2-1, with TRBD2 as a possible D gene (5 bases). Germline V gene data show CDR1 as DFQATT and CDR2 as SNEGSKA (reference sequence). The CDR3 is 13 amino acids. Trimming took 4 bases from V and 0 from J, leaving 7 bases between them.